The 17 T cell receptor beta chains reported below all come from one sample, sequenced in a study of blood T cell repertoires in COVID-19. TCRdb's table, derived via immunoSEQ multiplex PCR, lists solely in-frame clones and lacks some. The table has 65,000 to 70,000 clones, 81% seen once. The sequenced sample consisted of peripheral blood. These receptors were taken from a human donor in a cohort sampled during active COVID-19.

The CDR3, as DNA: TGTGCCAGCAGCCTTCGTGGAGGGAGGACAGGGGGATCACCCCTCCACTTT. Protein: CASSLRGGRTGGSPLHF. The chain is built from TRBV3-1 (or the pseudogene TRBV3-2) and TRBJ1-6; 10 bases align to TRBD1. Germline lookup yields CDR1 LGHDT and CDR2 YNNKEL (reference sequence). J was trimmed by 10 bases and V by 4 bases; bases with no gene match: 13. The CDR3 loop spans 17 amino acids.

V gene TRBV5-1 combines with J gene TRBJ1-2; D is perhaps TRBD1 (5 bases). The CDR3 totals 14 residues. Deletions cut 0 bases from V and 4 bases from J, with 10 bases between. The V gene's germline CDR1 is SGHRS and CDR2 YFSETQ. Written as DNA, the CDR3 is TGCGCCAGCAGCTTGGCCGTAGGGGCCTATGGCTACACCTTC. It codes for CASSLAVGAYGYTF. Full variable domain (outside the CDR3, taken from reference TRBV5-1 and TRBJ1-2): KAGVTQTPRYLIKTRGQQVTLSCSPISGHRSVSWYQQTPGQGLQFLFEYFSETQRNKGNFPGRFSGRQFSNSRSEMNVSTLELGDSALYLCASSLAVGAYGYTFGSGTRLTVV.

The J gene is TRBJ1-4, the V gene TRBV28; 8 bases fit TRBD1. Germline CDR1 is MDHEN and CDR2 is SYDVKM. The CDR3 sequence is 17 residues long. V shed 6 bases and J 2 bases; nucleotides not matched to a gene: 11. The CDR3: CASRTVHNRGTNEKLFF. The CDR3, as DNA: TGTGCCAGCAGGACTGTCCATAACAGGGGGACTAATGAAAAACTGTTTTTT.

The count of this clone is one. The rearrangement links TRBV6-5 to TRBJ1-2; a weak D match, TRBD1 (5 bases). CDR1 is MNHEY, CDR2 SVGAGI, per germline. This CDR3 comprises 13 residues. Trimming took 4 bases from V and 6 from J, leaving 12 bases between them. CDR3 amino acids: CASSSSGADGYTF. The CDR3 DNA sequence: TGTGCCAGCAGTTCTTCTGGGGCGGATGGCTACACCTTC.

V and J are TRBV27 and TRBJ2-7; D might be TRBD2 (6 bases). The germline V gene has CDR1 MNHEY and CDR2 SMNVEV (reference sequence). V lost 3 bases and J lost 2, with 11 bases in between. The CDR3 spans 14 residues. The CDR3 region has the DNA TGTGCCAGCAGTTTTTCCCCGGGGGCCTACGAGCAGTACTTC. This codes for CASSFSPGAYEQYF.

J is TRBJ2-4 and V is TRBV11-2; 11 bases line up with TRBD2. The J segment lost 1 base and the V segment lost 3 bases, leaving 2 bases of the junction unmatched. The CDR3 totals 16 residues. Germline V gene data show CDR1 as SGHAT and CDR2 as FQNNGV. The CDR3 DNA is TGTGCCAGCAGCTTTAGCGGGAGGGAGGCCAAAAACATTCAGTACTTC. This gives the protein CASSFSGREAKNIQYF.

This clone was found once. The chain employs TRBV7-8 and TRBJ2-1, with 7 bases lining up with TRBD2. CDR3 size: 13 residues. The germline gives CDR1 SGHVS, CDR2 FQNEAQ. The V gene end was trimmed by 5 bases and the J gene end by 8 bases; junction bases not matched to a gene: 6. The CDR3 nucleotides are TGTGCCAGCAGCCTTCGGGGGGTTGATGAGCAGTTCTTC. Its translation: CASSLRGVDEQFF.

The chain links TRBV15 to TRBJ2-3; the match to TRBD2 covers 9 bases. V shed 5 bases and J 3 bases; nucleotides not matched to a gene: 3. This CDR3 comprises 14 residues. Germline V CDR1 and CDR2: LNHNV, YYDKDF (reference sequence). The CDR3 protein is CATSSAGGTDTQYF. The CDR3 DNA reads TGTGCCACCAGCTCAGCGGGAGGAACAGATACGCAGTATTTT.

The table lists this clone with a few counts. The chain employs TRBV30 and TRBJ2-7, with D perhaps TRBD1 (6 bases). Trimming took off 4 bases at V and 1 base at J, with 11 bases between the two ends. Germline CDR1 GTSNPN, CDR2 SVGIG (reference sequence). The CDR3 covers 13 residues. The CDR3, as DNA: TGTGCCTGGACCAGGGGAGTATCCTACGAGCAGTACTTC. It codes for CAWTRGVSYEQYF.

This clone showed up just a few times. The chain is built from TRBV30 and TRBJ2-1; D might be TRBD2 (5 bases). The V gene's germline CDR1 is GTSNPN and CDR2 SVGIG (reference sequence). The V end was cut by 4 bases, the J end by 8 bases, with 12 bases between. This CDR3 has 12 residues. CDR3 sequence (DNA): TGTGCCTGGAAGGGCTTGAGGGATGAGCAGTTCTTC. As protein: CAWKGLRDEQFF.

This chain uses TRBV19 with TRBJ2-2; 7 bases agree with TRBD1. This CDR3 spans 17 amino acids. Trimming at V came to 6 bases and at J to 3 bases, leaving 13 bases not matched to a gene. Germline V gene data show CDR1 as LNHDA and CDR2 as SQIVND (reference sequence). The CDR3 DNA follows: TGTGCCAGTAGCTTCCTCGGGACAGTAAAATACACCGGGGAGCTGTTTTTT. This codes for CASSFLGTVKYTGELFF.

CDR3 DNA: TGCGCCAGCAGCCTAGGGGGATCAGGCACTGAAGCTTTCTTT. Amino acids: CASSLGGSGTEAFF. The rearrangement links TRBV4-1 to TRBJ1-1, with D possibly being TRBD1 (6 bases). The CDR3 runs 14 residues. V was clipped by 4 bases and J by 4 bases, with 13 bases between them. Germline values: CDR1 MGHRA, CDR2 YSYEKL.

The table lists this clone with a count of one. The genes are TRBV24-1 and TRBJ2-1, with 7 bases that match TRBD2. V was pared by 9 bases and J by 4 bases, with 5 bases of the junction left unmatched. This CDR3 is 13 amino acids long. CDR1 KGHDR and CDR2 SFDVKD come from the germline V gene. This chain's CDR3 is CATSRREYNEQFF. Written as DNA, the CDR3 is TGTGCCACCTCCCGGCGGGAGTACAATGAGCAGTTCTTC.

This clone was counted only a few times. V is TRBV19 and J is TRBJ1-5; the D gene is possibly TRBD1 (6 bases). Germline V gene sequence: CDR1 LNHDA, CDR2 SQIVND (reference sequence). The germline V and J ends were trimmed by 3 bases and 7 bases, with 10 bases remaining between them. The CDR3 contains 13 residues. CDR3 sequence reads: CASSIAGDQPQHF. The CDR3 region has the DNA TGTGCCAGTAGTATTGCAGGGGACCAGCCCCAGCATTTT.

The V and J genes are TRBV30 and TRBJ1-1, with a weak D call TRBD1 (6 bases). V was shortened by 2 bases and J by 5 bases, with 15 bases between the two germline ends. The CDR3 contains 14 residues. CDR1 is GTSNPN and CDR2 is SVGIG in the germline V gene (reference sequence). The CDR3 DNA is TGTGCCTGGAGTCTATTAGGGGGGGCAACTGAAGCTTTCTTT. Translated: CAWSLLGGATEAFF.

This rearrangement joins TRBV5-4 to TRBJ2-7; the match to TRBD2 covers 9 bases. CDR1 and CDR2 (germline): SGHNT, YYREEE (reference sequence). CDR3 size: 16 residues. V lost 3 bases to trimming and J lost 7 bases; unmatched junction nucleotides: 14. The CDR3 coding sequence is TGTGCCAGCAGCTCACCGGGGGTAGCGGGAGCTGAGGAGCAGTACTTC. It is translated as CASSSPGVAGAEEQYF.

This clone has only one observation. This chain uses TRBV6-2 or TRBV6-3 with TRBJ2-3; 13 bases are shared with TRBD2. Germline V lookup: CDR1 MNHEY, CDR2 SVGEGT. The J segment lost 6 bases and the V segment lost 2 bases, leaving 5 bases of the junction unmatched. The length of the CDR3 is 16 residues. The CDR3 DNA is TGTGCCAGCAGTTACATGACTAGCGGGAGGCGGGATACGCAGTATTTT. It is translated as CASSYMTSGRRDTQYF.